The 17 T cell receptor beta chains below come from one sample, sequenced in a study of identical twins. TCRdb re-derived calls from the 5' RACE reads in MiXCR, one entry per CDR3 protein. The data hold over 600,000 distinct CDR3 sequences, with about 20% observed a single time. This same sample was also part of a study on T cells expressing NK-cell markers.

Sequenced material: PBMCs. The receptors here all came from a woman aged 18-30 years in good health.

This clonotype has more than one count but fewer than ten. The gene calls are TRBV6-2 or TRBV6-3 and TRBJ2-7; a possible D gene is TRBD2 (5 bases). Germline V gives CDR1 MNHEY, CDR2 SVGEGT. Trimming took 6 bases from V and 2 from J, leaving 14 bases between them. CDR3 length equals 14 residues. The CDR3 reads CASRAEVVAYEQYF. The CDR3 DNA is TGTGCCAGCAGGGCGGAGGTTGTCGCCTACGAGCAGTACTTC.

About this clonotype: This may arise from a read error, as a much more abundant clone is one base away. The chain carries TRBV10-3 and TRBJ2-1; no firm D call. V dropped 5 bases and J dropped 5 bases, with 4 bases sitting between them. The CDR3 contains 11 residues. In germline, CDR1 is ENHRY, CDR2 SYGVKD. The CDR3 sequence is CAISYHNEQFF. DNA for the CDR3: TGTGCCATCAGTTACCACAATGAGCAGTTCTTC.

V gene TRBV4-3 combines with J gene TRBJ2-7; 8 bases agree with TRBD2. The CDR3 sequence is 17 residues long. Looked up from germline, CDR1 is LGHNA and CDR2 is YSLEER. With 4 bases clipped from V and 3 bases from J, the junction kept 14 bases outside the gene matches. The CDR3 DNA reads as TGCGCCAGCAGCCGCCCTCGAGCGGGGGTATATCACTACGAGCAGTACTTC. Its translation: CASSRPRAGVYHYEQYF.

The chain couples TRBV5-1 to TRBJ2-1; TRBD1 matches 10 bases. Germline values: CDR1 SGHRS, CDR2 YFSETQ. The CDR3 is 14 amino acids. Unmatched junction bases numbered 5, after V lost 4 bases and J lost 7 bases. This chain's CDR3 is CASSVGTGVNEQFF. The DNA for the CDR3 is TGCGCCAGCAGCGTAGGGACAGGGGTGAATGAGCAGTTCTTC.

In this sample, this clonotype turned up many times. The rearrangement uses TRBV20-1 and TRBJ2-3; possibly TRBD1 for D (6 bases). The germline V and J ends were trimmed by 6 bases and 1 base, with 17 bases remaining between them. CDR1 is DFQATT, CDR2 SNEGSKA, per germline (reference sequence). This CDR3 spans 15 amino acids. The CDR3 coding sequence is TGCAGTGCAAAACAGGGTTCTTTACGCACAGATACGCAGTATTTT. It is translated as CSAKQGSLRTDTQYF.

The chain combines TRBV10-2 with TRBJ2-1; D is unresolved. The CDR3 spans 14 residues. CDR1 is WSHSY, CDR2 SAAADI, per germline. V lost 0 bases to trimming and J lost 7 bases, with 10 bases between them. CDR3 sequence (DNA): TGCGCCAGCAGTGAGTCAAGGGTGGGAAATGAGCAGTTCTTC. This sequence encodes CASSESRVGNEQFF.

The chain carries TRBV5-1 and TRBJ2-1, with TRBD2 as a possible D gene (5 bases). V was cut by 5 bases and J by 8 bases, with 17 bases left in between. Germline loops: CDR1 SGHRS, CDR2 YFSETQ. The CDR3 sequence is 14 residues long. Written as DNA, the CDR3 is TGCGCCAGCAGGGAAAGAGAAACGCGGGATGAGCAGTTCTTC. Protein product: CASRERETRDEQFF.

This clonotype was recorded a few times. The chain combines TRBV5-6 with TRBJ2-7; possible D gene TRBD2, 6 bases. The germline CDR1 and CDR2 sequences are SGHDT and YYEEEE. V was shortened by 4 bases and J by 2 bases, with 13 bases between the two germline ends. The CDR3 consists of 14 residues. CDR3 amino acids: CASSTEPGAYEQYF. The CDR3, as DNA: TGTGCCAGCAGCACCGAACCGGGGGCCTACGAGCAGTACTTC.

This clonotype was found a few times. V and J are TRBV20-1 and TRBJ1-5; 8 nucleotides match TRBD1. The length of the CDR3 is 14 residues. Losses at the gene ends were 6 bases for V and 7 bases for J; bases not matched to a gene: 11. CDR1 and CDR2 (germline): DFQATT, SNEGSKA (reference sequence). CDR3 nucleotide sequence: TGCAGTGCCCTAACCAGACAGGGGAAACAGCCCCAGCATTTT. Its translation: CSALTRQGKQPQHF.

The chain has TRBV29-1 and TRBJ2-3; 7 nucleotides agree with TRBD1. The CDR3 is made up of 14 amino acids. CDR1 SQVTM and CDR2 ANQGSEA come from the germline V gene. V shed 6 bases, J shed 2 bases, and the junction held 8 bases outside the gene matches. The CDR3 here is CSVVRQGPTDTQYF. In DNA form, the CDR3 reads TGCAGCGTGGTACGACAGGGCCCCACAGATACGCAGTATTTT.

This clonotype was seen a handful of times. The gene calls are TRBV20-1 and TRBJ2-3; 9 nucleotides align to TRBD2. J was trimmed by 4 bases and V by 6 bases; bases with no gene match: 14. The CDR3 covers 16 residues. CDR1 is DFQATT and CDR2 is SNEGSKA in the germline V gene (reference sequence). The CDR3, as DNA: TGCAGTGCCCCCTGGCGGGGGGGCCTATGGGCAGATACGCAGTATTTT. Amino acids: CSAPWRGGLWADTQYF.

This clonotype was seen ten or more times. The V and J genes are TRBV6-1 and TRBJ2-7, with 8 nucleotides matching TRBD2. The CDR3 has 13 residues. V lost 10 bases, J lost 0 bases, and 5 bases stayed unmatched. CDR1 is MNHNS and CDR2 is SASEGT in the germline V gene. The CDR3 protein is CATQRESSYEQYF. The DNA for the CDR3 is TGTGCCACCCAGCGGGAGAGCTCCTACGAGCAGTACTTC.

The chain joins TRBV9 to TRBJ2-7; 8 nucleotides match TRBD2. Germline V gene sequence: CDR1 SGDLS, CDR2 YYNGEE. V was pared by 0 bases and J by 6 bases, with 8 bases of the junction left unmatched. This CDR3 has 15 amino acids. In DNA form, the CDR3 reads TGTGCCAGCAGCGTAGGGGGACTAGTGGCTTGCGAGCAGTACTTC. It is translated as CASSVGGLVACEQYF.

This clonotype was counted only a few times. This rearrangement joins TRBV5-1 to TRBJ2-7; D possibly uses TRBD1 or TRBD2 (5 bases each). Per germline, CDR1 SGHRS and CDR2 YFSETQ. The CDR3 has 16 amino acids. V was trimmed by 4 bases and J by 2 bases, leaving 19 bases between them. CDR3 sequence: CASSLNVGRGPYEQYF. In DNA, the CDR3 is TGCGCCAGCAGCCTGAATGTGGGACGCGGACCCTACGAGCAGTACTTC.

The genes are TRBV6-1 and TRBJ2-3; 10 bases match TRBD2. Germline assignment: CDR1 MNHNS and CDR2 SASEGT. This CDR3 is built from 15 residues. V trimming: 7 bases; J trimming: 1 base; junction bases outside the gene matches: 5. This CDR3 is CASKSGTSGTDTQYF. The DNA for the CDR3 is TGTGCCAGCAAATCCGGGACTAGCGGCACAGATACGCAGTATTTT.

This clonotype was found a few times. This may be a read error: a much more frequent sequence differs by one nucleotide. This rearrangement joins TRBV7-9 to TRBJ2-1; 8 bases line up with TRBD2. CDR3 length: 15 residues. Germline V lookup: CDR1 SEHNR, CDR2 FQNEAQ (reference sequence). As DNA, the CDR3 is TGTGCCAGCAGCCTAGCTTTAGCGGGAAACAATGAGCAGTTCTTC. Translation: CASSLALAGNNEQFF.

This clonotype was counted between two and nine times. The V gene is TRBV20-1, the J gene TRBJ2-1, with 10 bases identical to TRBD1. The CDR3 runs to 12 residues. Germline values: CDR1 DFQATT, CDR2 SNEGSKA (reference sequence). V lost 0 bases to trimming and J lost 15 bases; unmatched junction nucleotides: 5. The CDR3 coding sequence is TGCAGTGCTAGAGAGACCGACAGGGGGCCGTTCTTC. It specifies CSARETDRGPFF.